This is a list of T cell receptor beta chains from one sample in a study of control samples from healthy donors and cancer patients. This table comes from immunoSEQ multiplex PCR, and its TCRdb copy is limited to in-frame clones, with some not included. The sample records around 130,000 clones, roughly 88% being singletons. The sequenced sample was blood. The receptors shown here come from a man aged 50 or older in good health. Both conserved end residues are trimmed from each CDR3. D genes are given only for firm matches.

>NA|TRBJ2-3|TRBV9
ASSVGGRAADTQY
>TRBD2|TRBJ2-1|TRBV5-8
ASSLWTSGYNEQF
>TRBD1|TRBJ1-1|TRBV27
ASSLSRTGSAF
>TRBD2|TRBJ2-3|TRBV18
ASSLIAGGLVDTQY
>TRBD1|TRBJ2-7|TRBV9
ASSVEGQGAYEQY
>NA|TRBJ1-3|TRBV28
ASSSGYFSGNTIY
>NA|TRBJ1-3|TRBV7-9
ASRQTGFMVSGNTIY
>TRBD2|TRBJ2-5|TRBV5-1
ASSLVAGSEETQY
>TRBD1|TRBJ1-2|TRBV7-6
ASSPGQNPPLYT
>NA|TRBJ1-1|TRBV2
ASSVVQGLNTEAF
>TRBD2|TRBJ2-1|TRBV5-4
ASSLFPRLAGSYNEQF
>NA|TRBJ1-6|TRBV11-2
ASSSLRSQGNNSPLH
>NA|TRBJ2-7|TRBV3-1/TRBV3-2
ASSQVSDSYEQY
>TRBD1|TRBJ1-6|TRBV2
ASSERTGGRNSPLH
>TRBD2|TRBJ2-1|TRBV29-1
SVSPGWRGGSYNEQF
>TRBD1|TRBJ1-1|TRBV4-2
ASSQSTGTGFNTEAF
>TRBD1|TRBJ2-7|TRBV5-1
ASSSWTGTYEQY
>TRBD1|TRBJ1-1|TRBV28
ASSLPRQGAQNTEAF
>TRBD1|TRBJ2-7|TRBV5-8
ASSSGQGQRDEQY
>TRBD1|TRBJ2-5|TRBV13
ASSLRPGGLETQY
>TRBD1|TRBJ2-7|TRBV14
ASSPRQGPHEQY
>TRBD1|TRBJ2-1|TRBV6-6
ASSPSGQGTNEQF
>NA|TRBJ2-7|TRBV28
ASSSTYEQY
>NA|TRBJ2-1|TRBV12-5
ASNQLGPDNEQF
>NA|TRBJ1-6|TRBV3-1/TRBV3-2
ASSPTVVFSYNSPLH
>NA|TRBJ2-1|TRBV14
ASSQDPPRTPGRNEQF
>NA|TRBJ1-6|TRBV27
ASKGNSPLH
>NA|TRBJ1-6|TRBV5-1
ASSSTSSYNSPLH
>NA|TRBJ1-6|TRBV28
ASSLIDNSPLH
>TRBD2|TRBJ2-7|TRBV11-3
ASSLTPGLAGDKYEQY
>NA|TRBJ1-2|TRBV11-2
ASSAGWGNYGYT